Presented here are 15 T cell receptor beta chains from one specimen sequenced in a study of shared clonotypes between healthy human individuals. Clones were read by immunoSEQ multiplex PCR, and TCRdb kept only the in-frame ones, dropping some. The table has over a million clones, roughly 98% seen once. The sequencing sample was made of naive CD4+ T cells sorted from blood. Subset reported: CD45RA+ positively selected. The receptors originated from a man aged 25-40 years in good health.

V usage is TRBV29-1 and J usage is TRBJ2-1; 7 bases line up with TRBD2. The CDR3 spans 12 residues. With 3 bases clipped from V and 8 bases from J, the junction kept 4 bases outside the gene matches. In germline, CDR1 is SQVTM, CDR2 ANQGSEA. For the CDR3, the DNA is TGCAGCGTTGATGGGACTACGGATGAGCAGTTCTTC. Its translation: CSVDGTTDEQFF.

The V gene is TRBV20-1, the J gene TRBJ2-1; D not certain. Germline CDR1 is DFQATT and CDR2 is SNEGSKA (reference sequence). The CDR3 sequence is 11 residues long. Deletions cut 6 bases from V and 10 bases from J, with 13 bases between. CDR3 sequence reads: CSALRTEEQFF. The CDR3 DNA follows: TGCAGTGCCTTGAGGACCGAGGAGCAGTTCTTC.

This chain uses TRBV5-1 with TRBJ2-7; D gene ambiguous. Germline assignment: CDR1 SGHRS and CDR2 YFSETQ. V dropped 5 bases and J dropped 4 bases, with 13 bases sitting between them. The CDR3 contains 13 residues. The CDR3, as DNA: TGCGCCAGCAGTTGGGTGCGAGGATACGAGCAGTACTTC. Translation gives CASSWVRGYEQYF.

The chain is built from TRBV7-3 and TRBJ2-7, with D possibly being TRBD2 (5 bases). This CDR3 is 14 amino acids long. The V gene lost 1 base and the J gene lost 6 bases, with 13 bases spanning the gap. Germline V gene sequence: CDR1 SGHTA, CDR2 FQGTGA. The CDR3 DNA reads as TGTGCCAGCAGCTTAAAAAGGGCAGAGGGCGAGCAGTACTTC. The encoded protein is CASSLKRAEGEQYF.

This chain connects TRBV29-1 to TRBJ2-7, with TRBD2 matching over 12 bases. CDR3 size: 17 residues. Germline CDR1 SQVTM, CDR2 ANQGSEA. V trimming: 5 bases; J trimming: 2 bases; junction bases outside the gene matches: 13. CDR3 nucleotides: TGCAGCGTTAGAGGGAAACTAGCGGGAGGCCCAACCTACGAGCAGTACTTC. This sequence encodes CSVRGKLAGGPTYEQYF.

The V and J genes are TRBV7-9 and TRBJ2-7; D not resolved. V lost 7 bases to trimming and J lost 4 bases, with 23 bases between them. Looked up from germline, CDR1 is SEHNR and CDR2 is FQNEAQ (reference sequence). The CDR3 runs to 16 residues. CDR3 nucleotides: TGTGCCAGCACCGCAGGAACTACCTCCTTTTCTTACGAGCAGTACTTC. Protein product: CASTAGTTSFSYEQYF. Full variable domain (rest looked up from reference TRBV7-9 and TRBJ2-7): DTGVSQNPRHKITKRGQNVTFRCDPISEHNRLYWYRQTLGQGPEFLTYFQNEAQLEKSRLLSDRFSAERPKGSFSTLEIQRTEQGDSAMYLCASTAGTTSFSYEQYFGPGTRLTVT.

The chain combines TRBV7-8 with TRBJ1-2, with 8 bases fitting TRBD1. The V gene's germline CDR1 is SGHVS and CDR2 FQNEAQ. V was clipped by 1 base and J by 6 bases; unmatched bases: 1. The CDR3 runs 13 residues. DNA of the CDR3: TGTGCCAGCAGCTTAGGGACAGGGAATGGCTACACCTTC. Its translation: CASSLGTGNGYTF.

The chain employs TRBV28 and TRBJ1-5; D is possibly TRBD1 (5 bases). CDR3 size: 15 residues. The germline V and J ends were trimmed by 7 bases and 4 bases, with 17 bases remaining between them. Germline V lookup: CDR1 MDHEN, CDR2 SYDVKM. The CDR3: CASTPGGTENQPQHF. CDR3 bases: TGTGCCAGCACTCCTGGAGGGACGGAGAATCAGCCCCAGCATTTT. Variable domain in full (rest from reference TRBV28 and TRBJ1-5): DVKVTQSSRYLVKRTGEKVFLECVQDMDHENMFWYRQDPGLGLRLIYFSYDVKMKEKGDIPEGYSVSREKKERFSLILESASTNQTSMYLCASTPGGTENQPQHFGDGTRLSIL.

The chain recombines TRBV11-3 with TRBJ2-1; either TRBD1 or TRBD2 may fit D (5 bases each). CDR1 is SGHNT, CDR2 YENEEA, per germline. The V gene lost 2 bases and the J gene lost 2 bases, with 13 bases spanning the gap. The CDR3 has 16 residues. The CDR3 nucleotides read TGTGCCAGCAGCTTATCCGGGACGAGCACCTACAATGAGCAGTTCTTC. This sequence encodes CASSLSGTSTYNEQFF.

The chain combines TRBV11-3 with TRBJ2-3; D possibly matches TRBD1 or TRBD2 (5 bases each). V lost 5 bases to trimming and J lost 2 bases, with 11 bases between them. This CDR3 has 14 residues. CDR1 and CDR2 from the germline V gene are SGHNT and YENEEA. The DNA of the CDR3 is TGTGCCAGCAGCAAGGGACCAAACACAGATACGCAGTATTTT. Its protein product is CASSKGPNTDTQYF.

The chain employs TRBV5-6 and TRBJ2-5; 9 nucleotides match TRBD1. The length of the CDR3 is 14 residues. CDR1 is SGHDT and CDR2 is YYEEEE in the germline V gene. V shed 4 bases, J shed 4 bases, and the junction held 5 bases outside the gene matches. In DNA form, the CDR3 reads TGTGCCAGCAGCGAAACAGGGGGCGGAGAGACCCAGTACTTC. This codes for CASSETGGGETQYF.

This chain joins TRBV5-1 and TRBJ2-4; TRBD2 might be the D (5 bases). The CDR3 is 16 residues long. V was cut by 4 bases and J by 3 bases, with 17 bases left in between. Germline V gene data show CDR1 as SGHRS and CDR2 as YFSETQ. The CDR3: CASSPGPGLFKNIQYF. CDR3 nucleotide sequence: TGCGCCAGCAGCCCGGGCCCAGGACTGTTCAAAAACATTCAGTACTTC. Full variable domain (missing parts from reference TRBV5-1 and TRBJ2-4): KAGVTQTPRYLIKTRGQQVTLSCSPISGHRSVSWYQQTPGQGLQFLFEYFSETQRNKGNFPGRFSGRQFSNSRSEMNVSTLELGDSALYLCASSPGPGLFKNIQYFGAGTRLSVL.

This clone was picked up one time. The CDR3 bases are TGTGCCAGTAGTATAGATCCCCCTAGCGGGAGCCGCCATGAGCAGTTCTTC. This sequence encodes CASSIDPPSGSRHEQFF. The gene calls are TRBV19 and TRBJ2-1; 10 bases are shared with TRBD2. Germline trimming cut 0 bases from V and 8 bases from J; bases unmatched to any gene: 10. Germline lookup yields CDR1 LNHDA and CDR2 SQIVND (reference sequence). The CDR3 consists of 17 residues. Full variable domain (missing parts from reference TRBV19 and TRBJ2-1): DGGITQSPKYLFRKEGQNVTLSCEQNLNHDAMYWYRQDPGQGLRLIYYSQIVNDFQKGDIAEGYSVSREKKESFPLTVTSAQKNPTAFYLCASSIDPPSGSRHEQFFGPGTRLTVL.

The chain recombines TRBV9 with TRBJ2-5; maybe TRBD1 (6 bases). Per germline, CDR1 SGDLS and CDR2 YYNGEE. The CDR3 is 16 residues long. V was shortened by 0 bases and J by 0 bases, with 12 bases between the two germline ends. The CDR3 region is CASSVGNREYQETQYF. In DNA form, the CDR3 reads TGTGCCAGCAGCGTAGGAAACAGGGAGTACCAAGAGACCCAGTACTTC.

This clone has only one observation. This sequence joins TRBV15 and TRBJ2-1; D is undetermined. Trimming removed 5 bases at V and 12 bases at J, with 17 bases between. Germline assignment: CDR1 LNHNV and CDR2 YYDKDF (reference sequence). The CDR3 has 13 residues. The CDR3 sequence is CATSGTGRNRQFF. CDR3 DNA sequence: TGTGCCACCAGCGGTACCGGGCGGAATCGGCAGTTCTTC.